Sequencing of this T cell receptor beta chain was carried out in a study of blood T cells in healthy people across ages. A sample-barcoded 5' primer and a J-beta primer mix were used in a second PCR of about 6 to 11 cycles. MiXCR was run by TCRdb on the 5' RACE reads, yielding one entry per CDR3 protein. Of about 680,000 distinct CDR3 sequences listed, over 45% are singletons. Germline CDR1 SQVTM, CDR2 ANQGSEA. The junction had 18 bases not matched to a gene; V was cut back by 5 bases and J by 7 bases. The CDR3 is 16 residues long. The chain carries TRBV29-1 and TRBJ2-7, with 9 bases aligning to TRBD2. The receptor comes from a woman aged 60 to 75 in good health. The sample consisted of blood. The CDR3: CSVRATAGGPYNEQYF. CDR3 in DNA: TGCAGCGTTAGGGCCACTGCGGGAGGGCCCTACAATGAGCAGTACTTC.